This T cell receptor beta chain was recovered during a study of T cell changes during pregnancy in multiple sclerosis. V was trimmed by 4 bases and J by 6 bases, leaving 17 bases between them. Germline values: CDR1 SGHNT, CDR2 YYREEE (reference sequence). CDR3 size: 15 residues. TCRdb keeps only in-frame clones here, not all; method: immunoSEQ multiplex PCR. This table holds 35,000 or so clones, about 91% found once. The chain couples TRBV5-4 to TRBJ2-1, with D uncertain. This sequence was found in a female donor with multiple sclerosis, enrolled in a pregnancy study. This material consisted of CD4+ T cells from peripheral blood mononuclear cells, taken after pregnancy. The CDR3 loop reads CASSQSTLDLNEQFF. The DNA of the CDR3 is TGTGCCAGCAGCCAATCCACCCTAGATCTCAATGAGCAGTTCTTC. Complete variable domain (other parts from reference TRBV5-4 and TRBJ2-1): ETGVTQSPTHLIKTRGQQVTLRCSSQSGHNTVSWYQQALGQGPQFIFQYYREEENGRGNFPPRFSGLQFPNYSSELNVNALELDDSALYLCASSQSTLDLNEQFFGPGTRLTVL.